The present entry profiles one T cell receptor (beta chain) with its context. The antigen is undetermined. The read ends 3 residues before the CDR3 terminus; that terminus is restored from the germline J gene. Trimming cost V 5 bases and J 4 bases; bases outside gene matches: 10. This CDR3 is 15 amino acids long. Germline V lookup: CDR1 SGHAT, CDR2 FQDESV (reference sequence). These data come from a study of T cell clonality in common variable immunodeficiency. The study, taken as a whole, reports: Links between repertoire features and CVID complications were heterogeneity-limited. Shared TCRbeta clones were fewer between CVID subjects than controls.

CVID and control samples used equivalent genomic DNA input. Some clones are missing from TCRdb's copy, which holds only in-frame ones; the method was immunoSEQ multiplex PCR. The sample shows 50,000 to 60,000 clones, no singletons; the ten largest hold roughly 2%. The receptor's source is a person between 18 and 75 years old in good health. Sequences were obtained from peripheral blood mononuclear cells. The chain combines TRBV11-1 with TRBJ2-5, with 7 bases aligning to TRBD2. The DNA read from the CDR3 is TGTGCCAGCAGCACCTGGACGTCGGGGGGAGAGACC. Its protein is CASSTWTSGGET. The complete CDR3 protein is CASSTWTSGGETQYF.